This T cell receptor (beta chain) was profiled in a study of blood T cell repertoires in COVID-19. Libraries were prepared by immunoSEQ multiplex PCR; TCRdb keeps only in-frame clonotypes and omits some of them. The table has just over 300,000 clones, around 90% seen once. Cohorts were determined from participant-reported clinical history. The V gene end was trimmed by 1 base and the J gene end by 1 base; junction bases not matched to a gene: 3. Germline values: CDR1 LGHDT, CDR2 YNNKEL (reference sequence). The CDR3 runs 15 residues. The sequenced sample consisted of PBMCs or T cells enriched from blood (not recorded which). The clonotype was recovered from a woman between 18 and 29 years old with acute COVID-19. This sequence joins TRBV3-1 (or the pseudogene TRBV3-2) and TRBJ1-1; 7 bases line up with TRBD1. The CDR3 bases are TGTGCCAGCAGCCAAGCCGGGACAGAGAACACTGAAGCTTTCTTT. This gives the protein CASSQAGTENTEAFF.